The next 25 T cell receptor beta chains were all read from a single sample in a study of cytomegalovirus exposure and HLA in healthy donors (dated by TCRdb to about 2017). Preparation of the library involved the immunoSEQ multiplex PCR assay. For the multiplex PCR, a mixture combining 60 forward primers for TCR Vbeta segments and 13 reverse primers for TCR Jbeta segments was used. TCRdb re-hosts the immuneACCESS table, in-frame sequences only. Its copies lack some clones; in the studies checked, an unresolved V gene accounts for under half of them, and the cause for the rest is not known. This sample lists 110,000 to 150,000 clones; roughly three quarters were detected once. In total, the top ten clones hold approximately 4% of the sample. Sequencing input: PBMCs. The receptors were gathered from a man between 18 and 29 years old in good health and CMV-seronegative.

This rearrangement joins TRBV19 to TRBJ2-2, with D maybe TRBD2 (5 bases). Germline V gives CDR1 LNHDA, CDR2 SQIVND (reference sequence). The V end lost 10 bases, the J end lost 3 bases, and 12 bases lay between the germline ends. The CDR3 loop spans 13 amino acids. CDR3 coding DNA: TGTGCCACCCCGGACTCCTACACCGGGGAGCTGTTTTTT. Protein product: CATPDSYTGELFF.

This rearrangement joins TRBV10-3 to TRBJ2-2; 14 bases agree with TRBD2. CDR1 and CDR2 from the germline V gene are ENHRY and SYGVKD. The junction had 5 bases not matched to a gene; V was cut back by 2 bases and J by 9 bases. The CDR3 extends over 16 amino acids. In nucleotides, the CDR3 is TGTGCCATCAGTGAGAGGACTAGCGGGAGGATGCGGGAGCTGTTTTTT. Protein sequence: CAISERTSGRMRELFF.

This CDR3 reads CASSLAEGGYSDTEAFF. The DNA for the CDR3 is TGTGCCAGCAGCTTGGCCGAGGGAGGATATTCGGACACTGAAGCTTTCTTT. V and J are TRBV5-4 and TRBJ1-1; D unresolved. CDR1 SGHNT and CDR2 YYREEE come from the germline V gene (reference sequence). The V end was cut by 0 bases, the J end by 3 bases, with 18 bases between. The CDR3 has 17 amino acids.

This rearrangement joins TRBV5-4 to TRBJ1-1; 10 bases agree with TRBD1. V shed 6 bases, J shed 5 bases, and the junction held 4 bases outside the gene matches. The CDR3 totals 13 residues. CDR1 is SGHNT, CDR2 YYREEE, per germline (reference sequence). The CDR3 DNA reads as TGTGCCAGCACTTGGGACAGGGGTACTGAAGCTTTCTTT. It is translated as CASTWDRGTEAFF.

The chain combines TRBV28 with TRBJ2-5, with 11 nucleotides matching TRBD2. V lost 6 bases, J lost 2 bases, and 8 bases stayed unmatched. The CDR3 length is 16 residues. Germline CDR1 and CDR2: MDHEN and SYDVKM. The DNA of the CDR3 is TGTGCCAGCAGCCGGCGACTAGCGGGGTATCAAGAGACCCAGTACTTC. It is translated as CASSRRLAGYQETQYF.

Written as DNA, the CDR3 is TGTGCCAGCAGCTTATGGGAAACAGGTACTGAAGCTTTCTTT. This encodes CASSLWETGTEAFF. V is TRBV7-2 and J is TRBJ1-1, with D perhaps matching TRBD1 (5 bases). The CDR3 consists of 14 residues. V lost 2 bases and J lost 5, with 12 bases in between. From germline, CDR1 is SGHTA and CDR2 FQGNSA.

The chain couples TRBV28 to TRBJ2-1; 9 bases agree with TRBD2. CDR3 length equals 14 residues. J was trimmed by 0 bases and V by 8 bases; bases with no gene match: 2. Germline-derived CDR1 and CDR2 are MDHEN and SYDVKM. The chain's CDR3 is CASARGGSYNEQFF. Here the CDR3 DNA reads TGTGCCAGCGCGCGGGGGGGCTCCTACAATGAGCAGTTCTTC.

This clone was seen only a few times. The V call is TRBV25-1, the J call TRBJ2-1; a possible D gene is TRBD1 (6 bases). Germline-derived CDR1 and CDR2 are MGHDK and SYGVNS. V gave up 3 bases and J gave up 0 bases, with 9 bases separating them. The CDR3 is 15 amino acids. The CDR3 DNA follows: TGTGCCAGCAGTGAGACAGGAGACTCCTACAATGAGCAGTTCTTC. It yields the protein CASSETGDSYNEQFF.

The chain recombines TRBV16 with TRBJ2-5; 10 bases match TRBD1. The J call could be wrong; TRBJ2-7 is a better fit for the DNA end. The germline V gene encodes CDR1 KGHSY and CDR2 FQNENV. The CDR3 consists of 14 residues. The CDR3 region is CASSQWTGGYEQYF. Written as DNA, the CDR3 is TGTGCCAGCAGCCAATGGACAGGGGGCTACGAGCAGTACTTC.

With regard to this clone: The sample contains more than one DNA sequence encoding this CDR3. V gene TRBV11-2 combines with J gene TRBJ1-4; TRBD1 is a possible D gene (6 bases). The CDR3 contains 17 residues. V gave up 5 bases and J gave up 3 bases, with 19 bases separating them. Per germline, CDR1 SGHAT and CDR2 FQNNGV. CDR3 sequence: CASSTVVRGLANEKLFF. In DNA, the CDR3 is TGTGCCAGCAGCACAGTTGTCAGGGGCCTAGCTAATGAAAAACTGTTTTTT.

This sequence joins TRBV6-6 and TRBJ1-5; 7 positions agree with TRBD1. Germline CDR1 and CDR2: MNHNY and SVGAGI (reference sequence). V shed 10 bases and J 3 bases; nucleotides not matched to a gene: 3. The CDR3 spans 12 residues. In DNA form, the CDR3 reads TGTGCCACCACAGGGGCCAATCAGCCCCAGCATTTT. Amino acid sequence: CATTGANQPQHF.

The chain carries TRBV19 and TRBJ2-7; 7 bases are shared with TRBD1. J lost 2 bases, V lost 6 bases, and 10 bases had no gene match. CDR1 and CDR2 from the germline V gene are LNHDA and SQIVND (reference sequence). There are 15 residues in the CDR3. This CDR3 reads CASSPTGQGAYEQYF. The CDR3 nucleotides are TGTGCCAGTAGCCCAACAGGGCAGGGGGCCTACGAGCAGTACTTC.

The genes are TRBV5-1 and TRBJ2-5; TRBD2 aligns across 11 bases. Gene TRBJ2-7 matches the end of the DNA better, so the J call may be wrong. This CDR3 comprises 15 residues. CDR1 SGHRS and CDR2 YFSETQ come from the germline V gene. CDR3 loop: CASSIGTSGSYEQYF. As DNA, the CDR3 is TGCGCCAGCAGCATAGGGACTAGCGGCTCCTACGAGCAGTACTTC.

The V gene is TRBV4-2, the J gene TRBJ2-2; D perhaps matches TRBD2 (7 bases). The germline gives CDR1 LGHNA, CDR2 YNFKEQ. V lost 3 bases, J lost 3 bases, and 20 bases lay in between. This CDR3 region has 18 residues. The CDR3 DNA follows: TGTGCCAGCAGCCATCCCCTAATCCCGGGGGGCTACACCGGGGAGCTGTTTTTT. Its protein is CASSHPLIPGGYTGELFF.

The gene calls are TRBV7-8 and TRBJ2-3; TRBD2 matches 11 bases. J gave up 0 bases and V 4 bases, and 3 bases lay outside the gene matches. Per the germline V gene, CDR1 is SGHVS and CDR2 is FQNEAQ. This CDR3 is built from 16 residues. The CDR3 sequence: CASSSSGGLSTDTQYF. The CDR3 nucleotides read TGTGCCAGCAGCTCTAGCGGGGGGCTGAGCACAGATACGCAGTATTTT.

CDR3 region: CASSLGLAGTRGTGELFF. In nucleotides, the CDR3 is TGTGCCAGCAGCCTGGGACTAGCGGGGACGCGGGGCACCGGGGAGCTGTTTTTT. The J gene is TRBJ2-2, the V gene TRBV5-4, with 13 bases identical to TRBD2. The trim removed 4 bases at V and 4 bases at J, leaving 10 bases unmatched. Germline CDR1 and CDR2: SGHNT and YYREEE (reference sequence). This CDR3 has 18 amino acids. Variable domain in full (rest from reference TRBV5-4 and TRBJ2-2): ETGVTQSPTHLIKTRGQQVTLRCSSQSGHNTVSWYQQALGQGPQFIFQYYREEENGRGNFPPRFSGLQFPNYSSELNVNALELDDSALYLCASSLGLAGTRGTGELFFGEGSRLTVL.

The genes are TRBV15 and TRBJ1-6; TRBD1 might be the D (6 bases). Germline CDR1 is LNHNV and CDR2 is YYDKDF (reference sequence). The CDR3 is 14 residues long. V was trimmed by 2 bases and J by 6 bases, leaving 8 bases between them. The chain's CDR3 is CATSRNRANSPLHF. In DNA form, the CDR3 reads TGTGCCACCAGCAGAAACAGGGCTAATTCACCCCTCCACTTT.

This sequence joins TRBV4-1 and TRBJ2-7; 9 nucleotides agree with TRBD1. The CDR3 loop spans 16 amino acids. With 3 bases clipped from V and 3 bases from J, the junction kept 9 bases outside the gene matches. Per germline, CDR1 MGHRA and CDR2 YSYEKL. The CDR3 DNA sequence: TGCGCCAGCAGCCAGGGGACAGGGAGGTTGTTCTACGAGCAGTACTTC. Protein product: CASSQGTGRLFYEQYF.

In this sample, this clone turned up a few times. This chain links TRBV10-1 with TRBJ2-5, with TRBD1 as a possible D gene (6 bases). In germline, CDR1 is WNHNN, CDR2 SYGVQD (reference sequence). The CDR3 loop spans 12 amino acids. V lost 5 bases to trimming and J lost 3 bases, with 7 bases between them. The CDR3 reads CASSRTEETQYF. For the CDR3, the DNA is TGCGCCAGCAGTCGGACAGAAGAGACCCAGTACTTC.

The V and J genes are TRBV6-1 and TRBJ2-7; 9 positions agree with TRBD2. The CDR3 runs to 16 residues. Trimming cost V 4 bases and J 0 bases; bases outside gene matches: 7. Germline CDR1 MNHNS, CDR2 SASEGT. CDR3 nucleotide sequence: TGTGCCAGCAGTGGCCTAGCGGGACTGTCCTCCTACGAGCAGTACTTC. Translated: CASSGLAGLSSYEQYF.

The chain uses TRBV27 and TRBJ2-7; D not certain. Germline V gene data show CDR1 as MNHEY and CDR2 as SMNVEV (reference sequence). The CDR3 spans 14 residues. Trimming took off 0 bases at V and 0 bases at J, with 6 bases between the two ends. Here the CDR3 DNA reads TGTGCCAGCAGTTTATCACCTACCTCCTACGAGCAGTACTTC. Its translation: CASSLSPTSYEQYF.

The gene calls are TRBV4-1 and TRBJ2-3; TRBD2 matches 7 bases. The germline gives CDR1 MGHRA, CDR2 YSYEKL. The CDR3 covers 17 residues. J was trimmed by 2 bases and V by 0 bases; bases with no gene match: 8. In DNA form, the CDR3 reads TGCGCCAGCAGCCAAGACCCAGCGGGGCGAATCACAGATACGCAGTATTTT. This translates into CASSQDPAGRITDTQYF.

The V and J genes are TRBV9 and TRBJ2-1; tentative D call: TRBD2 (5 bases). The CDR3 spans 15 residues. Trimming took off 0 bases at V and 2 bases at J, with 9 bases between the two ends. Germline V gene sequence: CDR1 SGDLS, CDR2 YYNGEE. For the CDR3, the DNA is TGTGCCAGCAGCGTAGTAGGGAGAGCCTACAATGAGCAGTTCTTC. Translating gives CASSVVGRAYNEQFF.

This rearrangement joins TRBV5-1 to TRBJ2-7; possible D gene TRBD1, 6 bases. Germline CDR1 is SGHRS and CDR2 is YFSETQ. The germline V and J ends were trimmed by 4 bases and 6 bases, with 11 bases remaining between them. CDR3 length: 12 amino acids. In nucleotides, the CDR3 is TGCGCCAGCAGCCCACAGGGTCGCGAGCAGTACTTC. Translating gives CASSPQGREQYF.

The V call is TRBV4-1, the J call TRBJ2-1; 8 bases agree with TRBD1. The CDR3 sequence is 18 residues long. Trimming took 0 bases from V and 6 from J; bases not matched to a gene: 13. From germline, CDR1 is MGHRA and CDR2 YSYEKL. This CDR3 is CASSQDQGAPISVNEQFF. In DNA form, the CDR3 reads TGCGCCAGCAGCCAAGACCAGGGGGCCCCCATTTCGGTCAATGAGCAGTTCTTC.